This T cell receptor (beta chain) was recovered during a study of PD-1 blockade in classical Hodgkin lymphoma. General study results and limits: By C4D1 there was a significant rise in CD4+ TCR diversity but not in CD8+ TCR diversity.

V gave up 5 bases and J gave up 6 bases; unmatched junction bases: 8. CDR1 MNHEY and CDR2 SMNVEV come from the germline V gene (reference sequence). This CDR3 is built from 15 residues. The method was immunoSEQ multiplex PCR; TCRdb's version includes in-frame clones alone and lacks a portion of them. Among around 1,700 clones listed, 65% to 80% were seen once. This clone is medium-sized in the sample. Its antigen is currently unknown. Each patient relapsed following autologous stem cell transplantation, and prior brentuximab vedotin exposure differed. The study isolated CD8+ T cells from thawed PBMCs by magnetic negative selection. Complete response, partial response or progressive disease made up the best responses.

The chain uses TRBV27 and TRBJ1-5; 9 positions agree with TRBD1. Sequencing was performed on CD8+ T cells from blood, taken at baseline. The clonotype comes from a human donor with classical Hodgkin lymphoma. The CDR3 spells CASSHGTGRTQPQHF. As DNA, the CDR3 is TGTGCCAGCAGTCACGGGACAGGGAGGACTCAGCCCCAGCATTTT.